The next 4 T cell receptor beta chains were all read from a single sample in a study of cytomegalovirus exposure and HLA in healthy donors. The PCR employed 60 Vbeta primers together with 13 Jbeta primers. Repertoires were generated with immunoSEQ multiplex PCR, while TCRdb's copy carries only in-frame clones and drops some. The table includes about 110,000 clones, about 70% detected once. The specimen sequenced was PBMCs. The receptor source for this set is a man aged 30 to 39 in good health and CMV-seropositive.

J is TRBJ1-6 and V is TRBV5-6, with D maybe TRBD1 (5 bases). This CDR3 comprises 17 residues. CDR1 and CDR2 (germline): SGHDT, YYEEEE. V shed 0 bases and J shed 10 bases, with 20 bases lying between them. The CDR3 nucleotides are TGTGCCAGCAGCTTGGCCCCGTGGCGGGGCGAGGGATCACCCCTCCACTTT. Encoded protein: CASSLAPWRGEGSPLHF.

This clone was detected only a few times. The chain uses TRBV28 and TRBJ1-3, with D uncertain. This CDR3 spans 15 amino acids. Germline V gene lookup returns CDR1 MDHEN and CDR2 SYDVKM. V lost 6 bases to trimming and J lost 5 bases, with 17 bases between them. The CDR3 DNA follows: TGTGCCAGCAGGCGTTACTCCGGAGGGCGAAACACCATATATTTT. Amino acid sequence: CASRRYSGGRNTIYF.

This clone has just a few counts. The chain uses TRBV5-5 and TRBJ2-7; weak D call: TRBD2 (5 bases). Trimming removed 4 bases at V and 2 bases at J, with 13 bases between. CDR1 is SGHKS, CDR2 YYEKEE, per germline (reference sequence). CDR3 length: 14 residues. This CDR3 is CASSNFGNPYEQYF. In DNA, the CDR3 is TGTGCCAGCAGCAACTTCGGGAACCCCTACGAGCAGTACTTC.

The rearrangement uses TRBV29-1 and TRBJ1-1, with a weak D call TRBD1 (6 bases). V gave up 2 bases and J gave up 2 bases, with 12 bases separating them. CDR1 and CDR2 from the germline V gene are SQVTM and ANQGSEA. This CDR3 has 14 residues. The CDR3 reads CSVEQGQINTEAFF. The CDR3 bases are TGCAGCGTTGAACAGGGGCAGATTAACACTGAAGCTTTCTTT.